This TCR beta chain emerged from a study of blood T cell repertoires in COVID-19. Overall study context: Acute and convalescent COVID-19 specimens originated in the United States, Italy and Spain. PBMCs, B-cell-depleted T cells, or T cells provided the cDNA or gDNA that made up the material.

In the authors' methods: Amplification from reference gene primers served as the basis for estimated nucleated cell counts. Sequencing used immunoSEQ multiplex PCR; TCRdb keeps in-frame clones, though not all of them. Clone size and V and J calls were adopted from that table, with D and trimming inferred from the DNA. The table lists under 250,000 clones, roughly 88% of them singletons. Patients in Seattle were enrolled during active infection, then followed longitudinally. CDR1 is KGHSH and CDR2 is LQKENI in the germline V gene. The V gene end was trimmed by 3 bases and the J gene end by 4 bases; junction bases not matched to a gene: 5. The CDR3 contains 15 residues.

Sample: peripheral blood. The source of this sequence is a man aged 45-65 years with COVID-19, enrolled during active disease. The chain employs TRBV18 and TRBJ1-2; 10 bases fit TRBD1. CDR3 bases: TGTGCCAGCTCACCGGTGGGACAGGGGAGCTATGGCTACACCTTC. Amino acid sequence: CASSPVGQGSYGYTF.